One sample yielded the 28 T cell receptor beta chains listed below, sequenced in a study of cytomegalovirus exposure and HLA in healthy donors (dated by TCRdb to about 2017). Library preparation used the immunoSEQ multiplex PCR assay. For the multiplex PCR, a mixture combining 60 forward primers for TCR Vbeta segments and 13 reverse primers for TCR Jbeta segments was used. TCRdb stores this immuneACCESS table with in-frame sequences only. Part of the clones is absent; in the studies checked, under half of the shortfall reflects unresolved V genes, and no reason is known for the rest. The sample table records approximately 160,000 clones; roughly three quarters of these occur just once. Approximately 13% of the sample rests with the top ten. Source material: PBMCs. Receptor source: a woman between 50 and 59 years old in good health and CMV-seropositive.

This clone was detected once. The gene calls are TRBV6-1 and TRBJ2-7; 9 nucleotides match TRBD1. V dropped 5 bases and J dropped 4; count of bases not matched to a gene: 6. The CDR3 loop spans 14 amino acids. Germline V CDR1 and CDR2: MNHNS, SASEGT. This CDR3 is CASSPRDRDYEQYF. The CDR3 bases are TGTGCCAGCAGTCCCCGGGACAGGGATTACGAGCAGTACTTC.

Written as DNA, the CDR3 is TGCGCCAGCAATGCTCAGGGGGCGCACACTGAAGCTTTCTTT. Translating it yields CASNAQGAHTEAFF. This chain uses TRBV10-2 with TRBJ1-1, with 8 bases that match TRBD1. The ends lost 7 bases at V and 3 bases at J; junction bases unmatched: 7. Germline CDR1 reads WSHSY; CDR2 reads SAAADI. This CDR3 is 14 amino acids long.

The CDR3 sequence is CASSIQGMGTNEQFF. DNA for the CDR3: TGTGCCAGCAGCATACAGGGCATGGGCACCAATGAGCAGTTCTTC. The rearrangement joins TRBV2 to TRBJ2-1; possibly TRBD1 for D (6 bases). Germline V lookup: CDR1 SNHLY, CDR2 FYNNEI. The CDR3 covers 15 residues. V lost 6 bases and J lost 6, with 18 bases in between. The full variable domain, completed using reference TRBV2 and TRBJ2-1, is EPEVTQTPSHQVTQMGQEVILRCVPISNHLYFYWYRQILGQKVEFLVSFYNNEISEKSEIFDDQFSVERPDGSNFTLKIRSTKLEDSAMYFCASSIQGMGTNEQFFGPGTRLTVL.

This chain uses TRBV7-7 with TRBJ2-5, with a weak D call TRBD2 (6 bases). With 0 bases removed from V and 7 bases from J, the gap between germline ends came to 9 bases. This CDR3 comprises 13 residues. In germline, CDR1 is SSHAT, CDR2 FNYEAQ (reference sequence). CDR3 protein: CASSLADGGTQYF. The CDR3 nucleotides read TGTGCCAGCAGCTTAGCAGACGGGGGGACCCAGTACTTC.

The rearrangement uses TRBV30 and TRBJ1-4; possibly TRBD1 for D (5 bases). Trimming took 0 bases from V and 4 from J, leaving 9 bases between them. The CDR3 is made up of 14 amino acids. Germline V gene data show CDR1 as GTSNPN and CDR2 as SVGIG (reference sequence). CDR3 coding DNA: TGTGCCTGGAGTGTAAACAGGCGTAATGAAAAACTGTTTTTT. Amino acid sequence: CAWSVNRRNEKLFF.

This chain connects TRBV5-1 to TRBJ2-1, with a weak D call TRBD1 (6 bases). The germline gives CDR1 SGHRS, CDR2 YFSETQ. V was clipped by 3 bases and J by 4 bases, with 14 bases between them. The CDR3 runs 15 residues. Here the CDR3 DNA reads TGCGCCAGCAGCTCGCGGACAGCAAAATACAATGAGCAGTTCTTC. It translates to CASSSRTAKYNEQFF.

This clone showed up just a few times. V gene TRBV6-5 combines with J gene TRBJ2-7, with D tentatively TRBD2 (6 bases). The CDR3 spans 16 residues. Germline assignment: CDR1 MNHEY and CDR2 SVGAGI. V lost 0 bases to trimming and J lost 2 bases, with 14 bases between them. DNA for the CDR3: TGTGCCAGCAGTTACTCGTACCAGCGGGCCACCTACGAGCAGTACTTC. Translating gives CASSYSYQRATYEQYF.

As for this clone: The same CDR3 can be traced to other DNA sequences in this sample. The chain joins TRBV5-1 to TRBJ2-3; D perhaps matches TRBD1 (5 bases). Trimming shortened V by 0 bases and J by 2 bases, and 7 bases separated the two germline ends. This CDR3 contains 14 residues. Germline CDR1 reads SGHRS; CDR2 reads YFSETQ. The CDR3 loop is CASSLGGSTDTQYF. The CDR3 DNA reads as TGCGCCAGCAGCTTGGGGGGCTCCACAGATACGCAGTATTTT.

The rearrangement joins TRBV13 to TRBJ1-4; D is uncertain. Trimming took 3 bases from V and 0 from J, leaving 5 bases between them. The CDR3 runs to 14 residues. Germline CDR1 PRHDT, CDR2 FYEKMQ (reference sequence). The DNA for the CDR3 is TGTGCCAGCAGCTTCTCGGCAACTAATGAAAAACTGTTTTTT. It translates to CASSFSATNEKLFF.

This rearrangement joins TRBV5-1 to TRBJ2-3; D is unclear. The CDR3 totals 15 residues. The V and J ends lost 0 bases and 0 bases respectively, with 8 bases between them. Looked up from germline, CDR1 is SGHRS and CDR2 is YFSETQ. As DNA, the CDR3 is TGCGCCAGCAGCTTGGACCGAGCTAGCACAGATACGCAGTATTTT. This codes for CASSLDRASTDTQYF.

This chain connects TRBV25-1 to TRBJ1-6; D possibly corresponds to TRBD1 (5 bases). This CDR3 region has 16 residues. Germline V lookup: CDR1 MGHDK, CDR2 SYGVNS. Trimming stripped 7 bases from V and 1 base from J, with 14 bases between. This CDR3 is CASTFTGGSYNSPLHF. DNA for the CDR3: TGTGCCAGCACCTTCACGGGGGGTTCCTATAATTCACCCCTCCACTTT. Based on the CDR3 plus reference TRBV25-1 and TRBJ1-6, the full variable domain is EADIYQTPRYLVIGTGKKITLECSQTMGHDKMYWYQQDPGMELHLIHYSYGVNSTEKGDLSSESTVSRIRTEHFPLTLESARPSHTSQYLCASTFTGGSYNSPLHFGNGTRLTVT.

The chain is built from TRBV18 and TRBJ1-5; D remains unclear. In germline, CDR1 is KGHSH, CDR2 LQKENI. The CDR3 totals 14 residues. V dropped 6 bases and J dropped 3 bases, with 12 bases sitting between them. CDR3 bases: TGTGCCAGCTCGCAAAGACGGGACAATCAGCCCCAGCATTTT. This sequence encodes CASSQRRDNQPQHF.

The chain joins TRBV4-2 to TRBJ2-1; 8 bases map to TRBD1. CDR1 and CDR2 (germline): LGHNA, YNFKEQ. The CDR3 totals 12 residues. J lost 16 bases, V lost 4 bases, and 9 bases had no gene match. CDR3 amino acids: CASSPDDRGRFF. The CDR3 nucleotides read TGTGCCAGCAGCCCTGACGACAGGGGCCGCTTCTTC.

V is TRBV6-1 and J is TRBJ1-6; TRBD1 aligns across 8 bases. Per germline, CDR1 MNHNS and CDR2 SASEGT. This CDR3 has 16 residues. Losses at the gene ends were 3 bases for V and 4 bases for J; bases not matched to a gene: 5. The CDR3 sequence is CASSDLGDRYNSPLHF. The CDR3 region has the DNA TGTGCCAGCAGTGACCTGGGGGACAGGTATAATTCACCCCTCCACTTT.

This chain uses TRBV7-9 with TRBJ1-4; D not certain. V lost 1 base, J lost 7 bases, and 7 bases lay in between. This CDR3 is 13 amino acids long. Germline V lookup: CDR1 SEHNR, CDR2 FQNEAQ (reference sequence). The CDR3 here is CASSLVSGEKLFF. In nucleotides, the CDR3 is TGTGCCAGCAGCTTAGTCAGCGGTGAAAAACTGTTTTTT.

This sequence joins TRBV27 and TRBJ2-2, with 9 bases lining up with TRBD1. The V gene end was trimmed by 6 bases and the J gene end by 3 bases; junction bases not matched to a gene: 11. CDR3 length: 17 residues. Germline V lookup: CDR1 MNHEY, CDR2 SMNVEV (reference sequence). For the CDR3, the DNA is TGTGCCAGCAGACGAGATGTGGGACAGGGACACACCGGGGAGCTGTTTTTT. Its translation is CASRRDVGQGHTGELFF.

This rearrangement joins TRBV2 to TRBJ2-7; a possible D gene is TRBD1 (8 bases). Trimming took off 6 bases at V and 3 bases at J, with 21 bases between the two ends. The CDR3 consists of 16 residues. Germline V gene lookup returns CDR1 SNHLY and CDR2 FYNNEI. This chain's CDR3 is CASSYRGGRGIYEQYF. The CDR3 region has the DNA TGTGCCAGCAGCTACAGGGGGGGACGGGGTATCTACGAGCAGTACTTC.

The chain joins TRBV2 to TRBJ1-1, with D perhaps TRBD1 (5 bases). This CDR3 region has 14 residues. The germline V and J ends were trimmed by 2 bases and 0 bases, with 7 bases remaining between them. Germline V lookup: CDR1 SNHLY, CDR2 FYNNEI. CDR3 amino acids: CASSEWGVNTEAFF. CDR3 in DNA: TGTGCCAGCAGTGAATGGGGCGTGAACACTGAAGCTTTCTTT.

This chain's CDR3 is CASSYQGANTGELFF. The CDR3 bases are TGTGCCAGCAGTTACCAGGGGGCGAACACCGGGGAGCTGTTTTTT. J is TRBJ2-2 and V is TRBV6-5; 7 bases are a match to TRBD1. The V gene end was trimmed by 2 bases and the J gene end by 0 bases; junction bases not matched to a gene: 0. Germline V gene data show CDR1 as MNHEY and CDR2 as SVGAGI. The CDR3 has 15 residues.

V and J are TRBV6-4 and TRBJ1-2, with a weak D call TRBD1 (5 bases). CDR3 length: 13 amino acids. The germline V gene has CDR1 MRHNA and CDR2 SNTAGT. The V end lost 3 bases, the J end lost 4 bases, and 9 bases lay between the germline ends. This chain's CDR3 is CASSDQGGYGYTF. CDR3 nucleotides: TGTGCCAGCAGTGATCAGGGCGGCTATGGCTACACCTTC.

This clone was seen a few times. The CDR3 loop reads CASSQDESGTGYYEQYF. CDR3 bases: TGTGCCAGCAGCCAAGACGAATCCGGGACAGGGTACTACGAGCAGTACTTC. The V and J genes are TRBV4-2 and TRBJ2-5; TRBD1 aligns across 9 bases. The DNA end favors TRBJ2-7, so the J call may be wrong. The CDR3 totals 17 residues. Looked up from germline, CDR1 is LGHNA and CDR2 is YNFKEQ.

The chain recombines TRBV6-5 with TRBJ2-1; 10 bases are shared with TRBD2. After removal of 6 bases from V and 9 bases from J, the junction contained 5 bases not matched to a gene. Per the germline V gene, CDR1 is MNHEY and CDR2 is SVGAGI. The CDR3 is made up of 13 amino acids. Written as DNA, the CDR3 is TGTGCCAGCAGCTCAACTAGCGGGGCTGAGCAGTTCTTC. Encoded protein: CASSSTSGAEQFF.

This chain joins TRBV30 and TRBJ2-5; 9 bases match TRBD1. With 2 bases clipped from V and 11 bases from J, the junction kept 15 bases outside the gene matches. CDR1 GTSNPN and CDR2 SVGIG come from the germline V gene (reference sequence). The CDR3 has 15 residues. The CDR3 nucleotides are TGTGCCTGGAGTCCCGACAGGGGGGTCCTGCGTGAGCAGTACTTC. It codes for CAWSPDRGVLREQYF. Full variable domain (outside the CDR3, taken from reference TRBV30 and TRBJ2-5): SQTIHQWPATLVQPVGSPLSLECTVEGTSNPNLYWYRQAAGRGLQLLFYSVGIGQISSEVPQNLSASRPQDRQFILSSKKLLLSDSGFYLCAWSPDRGVLREQYFGPGTRLLVL.

The chain combines TRBV5-1 with TRBJ2-5; 8 bases are shared with TRBD2. The assigned J gene may be wrong: the sequence end matches TRBJ2-7 better. CDR1 SGHRS and CDR2 YFSETQ come from the germline V gene. There are 13 residues in the CDR3. Written as DNA, the CDR3 is TGCGCCAGCAGGGGGAGCGGGGGTAACGAGCAGTACTTC. Its protein product is CASRGSGGNEQYF.

The V gene is TRBV19, the J gene TRBJ1-1; TRBD1 is a possible D gene (5 bases). The V end was cut by 5 bases, the J end by 1 base, with 14 bases between. This CDR3 spans 15 amino acids. CDR1 is LNHDA and CDR2 is SQIVND in the germline V gene (reference sequence). The CDR3 protein is CASSPRGGENTEAFF. CDR3 nucleotide sequence: TGTGCCAGTAGTCCTCGGGGAGGGGAGAACACTGAAGCTTTCTTT.

The chain links TRBV7-6 to TRBJ1-1, with a tentative D call TRBD1 (6 bases). Between the trimmed V and J ends, which lost 5 bases and 6 bases, there was a span of 13 bases. CDR3 length: 13 residues. Germline V lookup: CDR1 SGHVS, CDR2 FNYEAQ. The CDR3 DNA sequence: TGTGCCAGCAGCGAAAAACAGGGCTCTGAAGCTTTCTTT. It yields the protein CASSEKQGSEAFF.

As regards this clone: Other DNA variants within this sample encode the same CDR3. The V and J genes are TRBV7-3 and TRBJ2-1; perhaps TRBD2 as D (6 bases). The length of the CDR3 is 13 residues. CDR1 is SGHTA and CDR2 is FQGTGA in the germline V gene. The V end lost 0 bases, the J end lost 8 bases, and 8 bases lay between the germline ends. The CDR3 bases are TGTGCCAGCAGCTTAACGAGACTAGATGAGCAGTTCTTC. Encoded protein: CASSLTRLDEQFF.

The V call is TRBV28, the J call TRBJ2-3; TRBD1 aligns across 7 bases. This CDR3 comprises 15 residues. Trimming removed 5 bases from V and 2 bases from J; junction bases left unmatched: 7. The V gene's germline CDR1 is MDHEN and CDR2 SYDVKM. In DNA, the CDR3 is TGTGCCAGCAGTCCCCCGGACAGGATCACAGATACGCAGTATTTT. This translates into CASSPPDRITDTQYF.